This T cell receptor (beta chain) was captured by sequencing in a study of blood T cell repertoires in COVID-19. Whole-study context: The United States, Italy and Spain were the sources of the acute and convalescent COVID-19 samples. PBMCs, B-cell-depleted T cells, or T cells were the source of the cDNA or gDNA that made up the material.

The V gene lost 4 bases and the J gene lost 0 bases, with 10 bases spanning the gap. This CDR3 comprises 15 residues. Source study methods: Estimates of nucleated cell counts were drawn from the amplification of reference gene primers. TCRdb's table, derived via immunoSEQ multiplex PCR, lists solely in-frame clones and lacks some. That table gives V, J and clone size, and the DNA gave D and trimming. The repertoire holds under 200,000 clones, approximately 90% seen once, with 0.53% in the top ten. This TCR derives from a man in his fifties with acute or convalescent COVID-19. The rearrangement joins TRBV5-3 to TRBJ1-4, with unresolved D. TRBV5-3 is an ORF; its function is uncertain. Sequenced material: peripheral blood. The DNA for the CDR3 is TGTGCCAGAAGCCCACGCACAGCAACTAATGAAAAACTGTTTTTT. Protein: CARSPRTATNEKLFF.